A single sample gave rise to the 32 T cell receptor beta chains below, sequenced in a study of shared clonotypes between healthy human individuals. Produced via immunoSEQ multiplex PCR; TCRdb's table is partial and in-frame only. This table holds over a million clones, more than 95% found once. The material sequenced was naive CD4+ T cells sorted from blood. Subset described: CD45RA+ positively selected. These receptors all stem from a man between 25 and 39 years old in good health.

CDR3 DNA sequence: TGTGCCAGCAGTGAATCAGGGGAGACCCAGTACTTC. It encodes CASSESGETQYF. The rearrangement uses TRBV25-1 and TRBJ2-5; the D gene is possibly TRBD1 (5 bases). V dropped 1 base and J dropped 5 bases, with 5 bases sitting between them. Germline V gene sequence: CDR1 MGHDK, CDR2 SYGVNS. The CDR3 spans 12 residues.

This rearrangement joins TRBV10-3 to TRBJ2-5, with TRBD1 matching 7 bases. The trim removed 6 bases at V and 5 bases at J, leaving 9 bases unmatched. Germline CDR1 ENHRY, CDR2 SYGVKD. This CDR3 comprises 14 residues. CDR3 sequence: CAIRGQAEAETQYF. In DNA, the CDR3 is TGTGCCATCAGAGGACAGGCGGAGGCCGAGACCCAGTACTTC.

This sequence joins TRBV28 and TRBJ1-1; perhaps TRBD1 as D (6 bases). The CDR3 loop spans 15 amino acids. V was shortened by 5 bases and J by 3 bases, with 16 bases between the two germline ends. Germline V CDR1 and CDR2: MDHEN, SYDVKM. CDR3 in DNA: TGTGCCAGCAGTACCCTAGGGGGTGGGGACACTGAAGCTTTCTTT. Its protein is CASSTLGGGDTEAFF.

The CDR3 DNA reads as TGCGCCAGCAGCTTGGTGCTAGCGGGATTCGAAGAGACCCAGTACTTC. Protein product: CASSLVLAGFEETQYF. This chain joins TRBV5-1 and TRBJ2-5, with TRBD2 matching over 9 bases. The CDR3 consists of 16 residues. Germline assignment: CDR1 SGHRS and CDR2 YFSETQ. V dropped 0 bases and J dropped 3; count of bases not matched to a gene: 6.

This clone showed up just once. The chain links TRBV4-1 to TRBJ1-5; tentative D call: TRBD1 (5 bases). The CDR3 is 17 amino acids. With 1 base removed from V and 3 bases from J, the gap between germline ends came to 16 bases. Germline V gene lookup returns CDR1 MGHRA and CDR2 YSYEKL. The CDR3 here is CASSQVGEGSVNQPQHF. In nucleotides, the CDR3 is TGCGCCAGCAGCCAAGTAGGGGAGGGTAGTGTCAATCAGCCCCAGCATTTT.

The chain recombines TRBV4-1 with TRBJ2-2; tentatively, D is TRBD1 (6 bases). CDR1 and CDR2 from the germline V gene are MGHRA and YSYEKL. Trimming cost V 4 bases and J 3 bases, with 21 bases left between them. The CDR3 totals 18 residues. CDR3 amino acids: CASSPSQTGTRYTGELFF. In nucleotides, the CDR3 is TGCGCCAGCAGCCCCTCCCAAACCGGGACACGATACACCGGGGAGCTGTTTTTT.

This chain joins TRBV27 and TRBJ2-5; 8 bases fit TRBD2. The CDR3 extends over 15 amino acids. The ends lost 0 bases at V and 5 bases at J; junction bases unmatched: 5. From germline, CDR1 is MNHEY and CDR2 SMNVEV (reference sequence). The CDR3 loop is CASSLSWTSSETQYF. The CDR3 DNA reads as TGTGCCAGCAGTTTATCTTGGACTAGCTCTGAGACCCAGTACTTC.

The gene calls are TRBV15 and TRBJ1-1, with 10 bases aligning to TRBD1. Germline V gene lookup returns CDR1 LNHNV and CDR2 YYDKDF (reference sequence). With V trimmed by 3 bases and J by 2 bases, 9 bases remained unmatched. This CDR3 has 17 residues. CDR3 loop: CATSSYGQGGENTEAFF. The CDR3 coding sequence is TGTGCCACCAGCAGTTACGGACAGGGGGGAGAAAACACTGAAGCTTTCTTT.

The J gene is TRBJ2-7, the V gene TRBV13; D remains ambiguous. Trimming shortened V by 2 bases and J by 0 bases, and 8 bases separated the two germline ends. The CDR3 loop spans 14 amino acids. From germline, CDR1 is PRHDT and CDR2 FYEKMQ (reference sequence). CDR3 coding DNA: TGTGCCAGCAGCTTAAGACGGCACTCCTACGAGCAGTACTTC. Translated: CASSLRRHSYEQYF.

There are a few counts of this clone. This chain links TRBV28 with TRBJ1-3; D not resolved. CDR1 and CDR2 from the germline V gene are MDHEN and SYDVKM. V was trimmed by 4 bases and J by 2 bases, leaving 18 bases between them. The CDR3 extends over 17 amino acids. The DNA of the CDR3 is TGTGCCAGCAGTTCCCCCGGGGAGGGCGGAACTGGAAACACCATATATTTT. Residues: CASSSPGEGGTGNTIYF.

The chain recombines TRBV4-2 with TRBJ2-2; TRBD2 aligns across 12 bases. The ends lost 0 bases at V and 5 bases at J; junction bases unmatched: 4. CDR1 and CDR2 from the germline V gene are LGHNA and YNFKEQ. The CDR3 contains 17 residues. CDR3 sequence (DNA): TGTGCCAGCAGCCAAGATTCGCTAGCGGGAGGGACCGGGGAGCTGTTTTTT. This codes for CASSQDSLAGGTGELFF.

The V gene is TRBV28, the J gene TRBJ2-1; 9 bases fit TRBD2. Germline trimming cut 7 bases from V and 3 bases from J; bases unmatched to any gene: 10. The CDR3 is made up of 16 amino acids. Per germline, CDR1 MDHEN and CDR2 SYDVKM. The CDR3 DNA reads TGTGCCAGCAACGCGCCGGGACTAGCAGACTACAATGAGCAGTTCTTC. Its protein product is CASNAPGLADYNEQFF.

The V gene is TRBV11-2, the J gene TRBJ2-7; D may be TRBD1 (6 bases). CDR1 and CDR2 from the germline V gene are SGHAT and FQNNGV. Trimming took off 5 bases at V and 4 bases at J, with 21 bases between the two ends. CDR3 length: 16 amino acids. DNA for the CDR3: TGTGCCAGCAGCCTTAGTACTAAGGGGGAAATTTACGAGCAGTACTTC. Amino acids: CASSLSTKGEIYEQYF.

The rearrangement links TRBV7-3 to TRBJ2-2; the D gene is possibly TRBD2 (6 bases). The CDR3 sequence is 14 residues long. V was clipped by 5 bases and J by 4 bases, with 11 bases between them. The germline V gene encodes CDR1 SGHTA and CDR2 FQGTGA. The CDR3 nucleotides read TGTGCCAGCAGCCCCCTAGCGCGCACCGGGGAGCTGTTTTTT. Protein sequence: CASSPLARTGELFF.

To note about this clone: This sample includes further DNA sequences coding for the same CDR3. The chain has TRBV15 and TRBJ2-3, with a possible D match to TRBD2 (6 bases). Germline V gene sequence: CDR1 LNHNV, CDR2 YYDKDF (reference sequence). The length of the CDR3 is 15 residues. V was pared by 0 bases and J by 1 base, with 8 bases between. CDR3 nucleotide sequence: TGTGCCACCAGCAGAGATCCGGGGGGCACAGATACGCAGTATTTT. It specifies CATSRDPGGTDTQYF.

A single count supports this clone. V and J are TRBV30 and TRBJ2-7; TRBD2 agrees at 16 bases. The CDR3 has 18 amino acids. Trimming took 2 bases from V and 1 from J; bases not matched to a gene: 8. The V gene's germline CDR1 is GTSNPN and CDR2 SVGIG (reference sequence). The CDR3 nucleotides are TGTGCCTGGAGTAGGGGACTAGCGGGAGGGCCGGGGTCCTACGAGCAGTACTTC. Protein product: CAWSRGLAGGPGSYEQYF.

The rearrangement uses TRBV9 and TRBJ1-1; D gene ambiguous. Trimming pared 0 bases from V and 3 bases from J, leaving 6 bases between. CDR3 length: 13 residues. Per germline, CDR1 SGDLS and CDR2 YYNGEE. Here the CDR3 reads CASSVGSDTEAFF. CDR3 coding DNA: TGTGCCAGCAGCGTAGGTAGCGACACTGAAGCTTTCTTT.

V and J are TRBV19 and TRBJ1-4; tentative D call: TRBD1 (5 bases). The CDR3 spans 17 residues. Trimming took 1 base from V and 6 from J, leaving 18 bases between them. Looked up from germline, CDR1 is LNHDA and CDR2 is SQIVND (reference sequence). CDR3 nucleotide sequence: TGTGCCAGTAGTATAGGAAGGGGAAAACGGAATCATGAAAAACTGTTTTTT. Protein sequence: CASSIGRGKRNHEKLFF.

The J gene is TRBJ2-7, the V gene TRBV4-1; 7 nucleotides align to TRBD2. V was clipped by 4 bases and J by 0 bases; unmatched bases: 3. Germline V CDR1 and CDR2: MGHRA, YSYEKL. The CDR3 is 14 amino acids. Here the CDR3 reads CASSLRDYSYEQYF. DNA for the CDR3: TGCGCCAGCAGCCTCCGGGACTACTCCTACGAGCAGTACTTC.

This clone was detected only a few times. Other DNA sequences of this sample code for an identical CDR3. J is TRBJ1-5 and V is TRBV7-9; TRBD1 matches at 10 bases. The junction had 3 bases not matched to a gene; V was cut back by 5 bases and J by 5 bases. The V gene's germline CDR1 is SEHNR and CDR2 FQNEAQ (reference sequence). CDR3 length equals 14 residues. The CDR3, as DNA: TGTGCCAGCAGCCCCGGGACAGGGGATCAGCCCCAGCATTTT. Translating gives CASSPGTGDQPQHF.

The chain is built from TRBV14 and TRBJ1-1; TRBD1 is a possible D gene (5 bases). CDR1 and CDR2 from the germline V gene are SGHDN and FVKESK. The V end lost 3 bases, the J end lost 3 bases, and 11 bases lay between the germline ends. CDR3 size: 14 residues. The CDR3 DNA reads as TGTGCCAGCAGCCAGGCGGGACCGTACACTGAAGCTTTCTTT. Its translation: CASSQAGPYTEAFF.

The V call is TRBV9, the J call TRBJ2-7; D may be TRBD1 (7 bases). The V gene lost 4 bases and the J gene lost 1 base, with 18 bases spanning the gap. The CDR3 consists of 16 residues. Germline-derived CDR1 and CDR2 are SGDLS and YYNGEE. The CDR3 region has the DNA TGTGCCAGCAGCCCCCTGGAGGGGGCTGGGTCCTACGAGCAGTACTTC. As protein: CASSPLEGAGSYEQYF.

The chain employs TRBV25-1 and TRBJ2-1; TRBD1 matches at 7 bases. This CDR3 is 16 amino acids long. Per germline, CDR1 MGHDK and CDR2 SYGVNS. J lost 0 bases, V lost 6 bases, and 8 bases had no gene match. The CDR3: CASSLSRGSSYNEQFF. DNA for the CDR3: TGTGCCAGCAGCCTCTCCAGGGGGAGCTCCTACAATGAGCAGTTCTTC.

The V call is TRBV7-6, the J call TRBJ2-7; D is unclear. The CDR3 is made up of 13 amino acids. Between the trimmed V and J ends, which lost 2 bases and 7 bases, there was a span of 12 bases. Germline CDR1 and CDR2: SGHVS and FNYEAQ. The CDR3, as DNA: TGTGCCAGCAGCTTATCCCTTGTACGTGAGCAGTACTTC. It specifies CASSLSLVREQYF. The variable domain in full, with the rest retrieved from reference TRBV7-6 and TRBJ2-7, is GAGVSQSPRYKVTKRGQDVALRCDPISGHVSLYWYRQALGQGPEFLTYFNYEAQQDKSGLPNDRFSAERPEGSISTLTIQRTEQRDSAMYRCASSLSLVREQYFGPGTRLTVT.

The chain uses TRBV6-5 and TRBJ2-1; TRBD1 or TRBD2 may be the D gene (5 bases each). The germline V gene encodes CDR1 MNHEY and CDR2 SVGAGI. This CDR3 has 14 residues. Trimming removed 6 bases at V and 6 bases at J, with 15 bases between. Here the CDR3 DNA reads TGTGCCAGCAGCCCCCTGGGGGTGGGCAATGAGCAGTTCTTC. This gives the protein CASSPLGVGNEQFF.

The chain combines TRBV7-6 with TRBJ2-5; TRBD2 might be the D (5 bases). This CDR3 contains 16 residues. The V and J ends lost 2 bases and 1 base respectively, with 14 bases between them. The V gene's germline CDR1 is SGHVS and CDR2 FNYEAQ. The CDR3 spells CASSLPPFEGQETQYF. The CDR3 bases are TGTGCCAGCAGCTTACCCCCCTTTGAGGGCCAAGAGACCCAGTACTTC.

This sequence joins TRBV7-6 and TRBJ1-1, with 9 bases lining up with TRBD1. In germline, CDR1 is SGHVS, CDR2 FNYEAQ. The junction had 8 bases not matched to a gene; V was cut back by 0 bases and J by 3 bases. The CDR3 consists of 17 residues. The DNA of the CDR3 is TGTGCCAGCAGCTTAGCGAGGGACAGGGTCAAGTACACTGAAGCTTTCTTT. This encodes CASSLARDRVKYTEAFF.

The V and J genes are TRBV11-2 and TRBJ2-7, with D tentatively TRBD2 (5 bases). This CDR3 comprises 14 residues. Deletions cut 5 bases from V and 5 bases from J, with 16 bases between. Germline V gives CDR1 SGHAT, CDR2 FQNNGV. CDR3 loop: CASSPMLASHEQYF. The CDR3 DNA reads TGTGCCAGCAGCCCGATGTTAGCTAGCCACGAGCAGTACTTC. Filled out from reference TRBV11-2 and TRBJ2-7, the complete variable domain reads EAGVAQSPRYKIIEKRQSVAFWCNPISGHATLYWYQQILGQGPKLLIQFQNNGVVDDSQLPKDRFSAERLKGVDSTLKIQPAKLEDSAVYLCASSPMLASHEQYFGPGTRLTVT.

The V gene is TRBV7-8, the J gene TRBJ2-5; D may correspond to TRBD1 or TRBD2 (5 bases each). Between the trimmed V and J ends, which lost 5 bases and 3 bases, there was a span of 13 bases. The CDR3 consists of 14 residues. From germline, CDR1 is SGHVS and CDR2 FQNEAQ. The CDR3: CASSPLGTEETQYF. The CDR3, as DNA: TGTGCCAGCAGCCCACTTGGGACGGAAGAGACCCAGTACTTC.

J is TRBJ1-3 and V is TRBV28, with D hard to call. Per the germline V gene, CDR1 is MDHEN and CDR2 is SYDVKM. The CDR3 totals 15 residues. V lost 4 bases and J lost 2, with 12 bases in between. The chain's CDR3 is CASSSRLLTGNTIYF. CDR3 in DNA: TGTGCCAGCAGTTCCCGACTGTTAACTGGAAACACCATATATTTT.

The chain couples TRBV15 to TRBJ2-7; D uncertain. Germline V gene data show CDR1 as LNHNV and CDR2 as YYDKDF (reference sequence). The CDR3 length is 15 residues. The V and J ends lost 0 bases and 0 bases respectively, with 9 bases between them. DNA of the CDR3: TGTGCCACCAGCAGAGACCAGTTAAGCTCCTACGAGCAGTACTTC. Protein: CATSRDQLSSYEQYF.

V is TRBV4-1 and J is TRBJ2-7; the D gene is possibly TRBD2 (5 bases). CDR1 is MGHRA, CDR2 YSYEKL, per germline. This CDR3 is built from 16 residues. V shed 0 bases and J shed 2 bases, with 14 bases lying between them. Here the CDR3 DNA reads TGCGCCAGCAGCCAAGATTCACGGGGTGATACCTACGAGCAGTACTTC. Amino acid sequence: CASSQDSRGDTYEQYF.